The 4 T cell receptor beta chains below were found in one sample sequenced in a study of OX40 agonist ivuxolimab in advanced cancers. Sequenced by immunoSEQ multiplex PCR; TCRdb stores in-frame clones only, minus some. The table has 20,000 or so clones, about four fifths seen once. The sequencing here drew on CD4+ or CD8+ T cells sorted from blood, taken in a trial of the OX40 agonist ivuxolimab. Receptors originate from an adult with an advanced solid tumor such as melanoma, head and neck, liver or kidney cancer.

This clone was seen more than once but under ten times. CDR3 sequence: CASSLAGGGYEQYF. CDR3 nucleotides: TGTGCCAGCAGTTTGGCGGGAGGGGGGTACGAGCAGTACTTC. The V gene is TRBV28, the J gene TRBJ2-7; 9 bases line up with TRBD2. CDR3 length: 14 amino acids. Germline values: CDR1 MDHEN, CDR2 SYDVKM. V lost 3 bases and J lost 4; bases outside the gene matches: 4.

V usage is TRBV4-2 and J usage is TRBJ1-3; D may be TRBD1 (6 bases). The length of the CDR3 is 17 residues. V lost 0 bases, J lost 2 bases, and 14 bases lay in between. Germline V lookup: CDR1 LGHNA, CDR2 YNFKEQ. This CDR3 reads CASSQDYVQGAGNTIYF. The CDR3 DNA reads TGTGCCAGCAGCCAAGATTACGTACAGGGCGCTGGAAACACCATATATTTT.

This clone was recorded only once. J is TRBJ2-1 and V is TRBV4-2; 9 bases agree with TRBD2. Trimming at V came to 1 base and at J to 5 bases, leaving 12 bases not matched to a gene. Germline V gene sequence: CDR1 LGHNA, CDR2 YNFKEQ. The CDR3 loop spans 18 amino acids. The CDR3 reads CASSQVGSSGTLHNEQFF. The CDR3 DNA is TGTGCCAGCAGCCAAGTAGGTTCTAGCGGGACCCTTCACAATGAGCAGTTCTTC.

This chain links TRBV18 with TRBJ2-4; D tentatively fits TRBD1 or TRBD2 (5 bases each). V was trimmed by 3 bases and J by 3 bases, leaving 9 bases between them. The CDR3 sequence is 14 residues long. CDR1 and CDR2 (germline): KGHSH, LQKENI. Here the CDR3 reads CASSPGTGKNIQYF. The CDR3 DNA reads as TGTGCCAGCTCACCGGGGACGGGCAAAAACATTCAGTACTTC.